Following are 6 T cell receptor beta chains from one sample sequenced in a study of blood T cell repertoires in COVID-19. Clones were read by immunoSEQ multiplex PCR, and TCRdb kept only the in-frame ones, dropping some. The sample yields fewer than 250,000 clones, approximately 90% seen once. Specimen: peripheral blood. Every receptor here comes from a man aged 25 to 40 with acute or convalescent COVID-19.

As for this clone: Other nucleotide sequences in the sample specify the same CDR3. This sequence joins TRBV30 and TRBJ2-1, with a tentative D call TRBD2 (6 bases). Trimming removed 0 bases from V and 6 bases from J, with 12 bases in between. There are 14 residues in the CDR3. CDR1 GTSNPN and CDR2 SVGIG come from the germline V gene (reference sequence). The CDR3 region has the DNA TGTGCCTGGAGTGTACTACGGGGGTCCAATGAGCAGTTCTTC. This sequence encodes CAWSVLRGSNEQFF.

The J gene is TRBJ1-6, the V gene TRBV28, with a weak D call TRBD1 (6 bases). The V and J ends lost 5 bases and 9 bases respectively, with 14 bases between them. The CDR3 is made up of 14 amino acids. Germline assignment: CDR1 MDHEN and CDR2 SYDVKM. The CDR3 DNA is TGTGCCAGCAGTGTCGGGGGGGCAGGTTCACCCCTCCACTTT. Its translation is CASSVGGAGSPLHF.

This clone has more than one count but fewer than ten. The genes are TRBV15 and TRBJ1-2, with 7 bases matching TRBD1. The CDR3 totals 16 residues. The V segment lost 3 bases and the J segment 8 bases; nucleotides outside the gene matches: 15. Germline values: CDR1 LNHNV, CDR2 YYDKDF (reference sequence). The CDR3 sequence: CATSSGFRQGVLGYTF. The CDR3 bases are TGTGCCACCAGCAGCGGATTCCGACAGGGAGTTTTGGGCTACACCTTC.

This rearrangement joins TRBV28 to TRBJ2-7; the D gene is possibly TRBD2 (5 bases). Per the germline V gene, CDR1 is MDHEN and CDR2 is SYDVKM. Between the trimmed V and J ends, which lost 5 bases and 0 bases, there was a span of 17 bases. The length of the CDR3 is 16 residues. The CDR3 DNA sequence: TGTGCCAGCAGTACTAGGCTAGTCACGAGCTCCTACGAGCAGTACTTC. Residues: CASSTRLVTSSYEQYF.

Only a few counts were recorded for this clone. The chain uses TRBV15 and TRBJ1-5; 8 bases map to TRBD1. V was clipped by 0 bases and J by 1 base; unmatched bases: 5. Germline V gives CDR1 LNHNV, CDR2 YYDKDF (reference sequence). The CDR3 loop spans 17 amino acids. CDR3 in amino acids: CATSRDPRDRSNQPQHF. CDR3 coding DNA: TGTGCCACCAGCAGAGACCCCCGGGACAGGAGCAATCAGCCCCAGCATTTT.

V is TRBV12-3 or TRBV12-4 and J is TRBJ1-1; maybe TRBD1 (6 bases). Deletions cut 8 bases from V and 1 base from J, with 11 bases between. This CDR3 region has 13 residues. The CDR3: CASGDRRNTEAFF. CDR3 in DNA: TGTGCCAGCGGAGACAGGAGGAACACTGAAGCTTTCTTT.